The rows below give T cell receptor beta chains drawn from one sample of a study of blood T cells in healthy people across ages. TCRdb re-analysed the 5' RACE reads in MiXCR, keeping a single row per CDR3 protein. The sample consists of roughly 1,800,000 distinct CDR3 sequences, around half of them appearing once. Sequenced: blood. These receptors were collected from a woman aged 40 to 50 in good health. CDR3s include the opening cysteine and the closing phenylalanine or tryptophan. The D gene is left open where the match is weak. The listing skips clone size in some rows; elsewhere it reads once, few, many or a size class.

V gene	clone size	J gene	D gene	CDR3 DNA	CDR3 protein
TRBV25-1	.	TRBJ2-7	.	TGTGCCAGCAGTGAATCCCCTATCGGGTGGTACTTC	CASSESPIGWYF
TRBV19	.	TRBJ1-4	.	TGTGCCAGTAGTATGCAGGGGCCAAATGAAAAACTGTTTTTT	CASSMQGPNEKLFF
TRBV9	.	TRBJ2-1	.	TGTGCCAGCAGCGTAGGGGCAGGGACGAGCTCCTACAATGAGCAGTTCTTC	CASSVGAGTSSYNEQFF
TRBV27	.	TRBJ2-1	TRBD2	TGTGCCAGCAGTTTTCGGGGGGGCCGTTTCGAAGAGACCCAGTTCTTC	CASSFRGGRFEETQFF
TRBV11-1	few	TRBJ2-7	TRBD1	TGTGCCAGCAGCTTAGGATATCAACCGACAGGGGACGAGCAGTACTTC	CASSLGYQPTGDEQYF
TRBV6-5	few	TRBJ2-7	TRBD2	TGTGCCAGCACCTTTAGCGGGGGCGGCAACGAGCAGTACTTC	CASTFSGGGNEQYF
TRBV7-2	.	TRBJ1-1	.	TGTGCCAGCAGCTTATCCGGGGGAGGGACTGAAGCTTTCTTT	CASSLSGGGTEAFF
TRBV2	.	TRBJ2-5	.	TGTGCCAGCAGTGTGCTGGGGCCCAGGTCGGGCGCGGAGACCCAGTACTTC	CASSVLGPRSGAETQYF
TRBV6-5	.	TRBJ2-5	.	TGTGCCAGCATGCTAGCGTTAGGGGGGCTGGAGACCCAGTACTTC	CASMLALGGLETQYF
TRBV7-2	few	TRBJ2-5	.	TGTGCCAGCAGCCTCCGGACGACCAGCAAACAAGAGACCCAGTACTTC	CASSLRTTSKQETQYF
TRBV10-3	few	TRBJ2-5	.	TGTGCCATCAAGGGAACGGATCAAGAGACCCAGTACTTC	CAIKGTDQETQYF
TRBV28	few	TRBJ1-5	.	TGTGCCAGCTGCACAGGACGGTCTGTTCGTCAGCCCCAGCATTTT	CASCTGRSVRQPQHF
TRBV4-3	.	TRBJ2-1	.	TGCGCCAGCAGCCAAGATCCCACAAGGTCGGCCTACAATGAGCAGTTCTTC	CASSQDPTRSAYNEQFF
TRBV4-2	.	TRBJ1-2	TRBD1	TGTGCCAGCAGCCAAGCAGGGGGTGGAACTAACTATGGCTACACCTTC	CASSQAGGGTNYGYTF
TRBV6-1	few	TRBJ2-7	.	TGTGCCAGCAGTGAAGGGGCTTCTTTACGAAAGTACTTC	CASSEGASLRKYF
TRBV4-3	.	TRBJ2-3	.	TGCGCCAGCAGCCAAGATACTCATGCGGGAGATACGCAGTATTTT	CASSQDTHAGDTQYF
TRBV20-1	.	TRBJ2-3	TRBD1	TGCAGTGCAGAGGGACAGAGGCTGGATACGCAGTATTTT	CSAEGQRLDTQYF
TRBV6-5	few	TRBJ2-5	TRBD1	TGTGCCAGCAATAGGGGACAGGGGCAGGGAGAGACCCAGTACTTC	CASNRGQGQGETQYF
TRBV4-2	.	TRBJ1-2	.	TGTACCAGCAGCCACCCAGGGAACCCTCTAAACTATGGCTACACCTTC	CTSSHPGNPLNYGYTF
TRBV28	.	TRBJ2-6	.	TGTGCCAGCAGTTCCCCCGCAGCTAGCCTTGTCTCTGGGGCCAACGTCCTGACTTTC	CASSSPAASLVSGANVLTF
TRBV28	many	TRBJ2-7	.	TGTGCCAGCAGCTTACGGGGGCCCTACGAGCAGTACTTC	CASSLRGPYEQYF
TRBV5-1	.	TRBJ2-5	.	TGCGCCAGCAGCACGGGCGGGGTCCAAGAGACCCAGTACTTC	CASSTGGVQETQYF
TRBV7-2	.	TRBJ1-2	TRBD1	TGTGCCAGCAGCCCGCCGGGACAGGGGGCAAATGGCTACACCTTC	CASSPPGQGANGYTF
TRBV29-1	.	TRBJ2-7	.	TGCAGCGGAGCAGGGACCTACGAGCAGTACTTC	CSGAGTYEQYF
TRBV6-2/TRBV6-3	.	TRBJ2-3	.	TGTGCCAGCAGTTGGCAGGCCCTCGGCACAGATACGCAGTATTTT	CASSWQALGTDTQYF
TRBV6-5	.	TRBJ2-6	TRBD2	TGTGCCAGCACCCGGGGGGTATCTGGGGCCAACGTCCCGACTTTC	CASTRGVSGANVPTF
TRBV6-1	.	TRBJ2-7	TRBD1	TGTGCCATGGGGGACAGTCTAGCTTTCTACGAGCTGTACTTC	CAMGDSLAFYELYF
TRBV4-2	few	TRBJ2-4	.	TGTGCCAGCAGCCAAGTGTTTGAGGGGCGGAACATTCAGTACTTC	CASSQVFEGRNIQYF
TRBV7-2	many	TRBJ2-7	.	TGTGCCAGCAGCTCCGACCCTTACGAGCAGTACTTC	CASSSDPYEQYF
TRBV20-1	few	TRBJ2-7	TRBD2	TGCAGTGCTAGCGGAGGGACTAGGGCCTACGAGCAGTACTTC	CSASGGTRAYEQYF
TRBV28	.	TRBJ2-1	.	TGTGCCAGCAGCAAATTTTACAGTGAGCAGTTCTTC	CASSKFYSEQFF
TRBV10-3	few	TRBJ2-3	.	TGTGCCATCAGTAATAGCGGAACAGATACGCAGTATTTT	CAISNSGTDTQYF
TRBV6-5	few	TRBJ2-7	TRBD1	TGTGCCAGCAGTTACTCGAGGGACAGGGTTTACGAGCAGTACTTC	CASSYSRDRVYEQYF
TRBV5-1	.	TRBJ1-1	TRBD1	TGCGCCAGCAGGGGGGAGGGACAGGGTCCTGAAGCTTTCTTT	CASRGEGQGPEAFF
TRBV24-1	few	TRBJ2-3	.	TGTGCCACCAGTGATCCCACCCGACAGGAAAGCACAGATACGCAGTATTTT	CATSDPTRQESTDTQYF
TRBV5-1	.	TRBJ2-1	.	TGCGCCAGCAGCTTGGACTCTAGAAATGAGCAGTTCTTC	CASSLDSRNEQFF
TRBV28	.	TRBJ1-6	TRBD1	TGTGCCAGCGGGGGCAGGGGGCTGTCCTATAATTCACCCCTCCACTTT	CASGGRGLSYNSPLHF
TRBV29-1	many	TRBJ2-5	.	TGCAGCGTTGTTTATCGACAGTCCCAAGAGACCCAGTACTTC	CSVVYRQSQETQYF
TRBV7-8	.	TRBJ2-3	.	TGTGCCAGCAGCCAACCCCAGGGACCAAATCCCTCTAACGTCCTCGAGTCCACAGATACGCAGTATTTT	CASSQPQGPNPSNVLESTDTQYF
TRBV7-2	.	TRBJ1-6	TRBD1	TGTGCCAGCAGCTTAGCGCGGGGACAGGCCGATAATTCACCCCTCCACTTT	CASSLARGQADNSPLHF
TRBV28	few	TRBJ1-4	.	TGTGCCAGCAGCCAGGATACTTTTGCAACTAATGAAAAACTGTTTTTT	CASSQDTFATNEKLFF
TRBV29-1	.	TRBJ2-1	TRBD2	TGCAGCGTTGAAAAGGCTAGCGGGGGGGAGCAGTTCTTC	CSVEKASGGEQFF
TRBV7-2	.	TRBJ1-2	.	TGTGCCTGCTACGACCTAACCGGCGGCTACACCTTC	CACYDLTGGYTF
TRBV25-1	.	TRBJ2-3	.	TGTGCCAGCAGGGAGAGCGCTAGCACAGATACGCAGTATTTT	CASRESASTDTQYF
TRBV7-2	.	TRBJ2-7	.	TGTGCCAGCAGCTTAAGCCGGGACCTGAATGAGCAGTACTTC	CASSLSRDLNEQYF
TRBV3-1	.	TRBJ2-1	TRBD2	TGTGCCAGCAGCCCACCGGGACTAGCAGCAGAGGAGCAGTTCTTC	CASSPPGLAAEEQFF
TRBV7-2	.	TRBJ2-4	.	TGTGCCAGCAGCTATGAGATCCTGGACAAAAACATTCAGTACTTC	CASSYEILDKNIQYF
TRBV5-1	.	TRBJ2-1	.	TGCGCCAGCGGTGTGGGGCATGGCTACAAAGAGCAGTTCTTC	CASGVGHGYKEQFF
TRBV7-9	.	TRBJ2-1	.	TGTGCCAGCAGCTCGGACCGGGGCGCAAACAATGAGCAGTTCTTC	CASSSDRGANNEQFF
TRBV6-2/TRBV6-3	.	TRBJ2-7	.	TGTGCCAGCGCGACCGCTCGAAATCCCCACATCCCATACGAGCAGTACTTC	CASATARNPHIPYEQYF
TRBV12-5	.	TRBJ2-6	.	TGTGCTAGTGGTTTCGCCGGGGCCAACGTCCTGACTTTC	CASGFAGANVLTF
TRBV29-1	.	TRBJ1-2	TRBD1	TGCAGCGTTGAACGGACAGGGCTGGGTGGCTACACCTTC	CSVERTGLGGYTF
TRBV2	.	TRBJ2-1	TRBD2	TGTGCCAGCGACTTACTAGCGGGGGGTAGCAATGAGCAGTTCTTC	CASDLLAGGSNEQFF
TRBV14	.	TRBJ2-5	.	TGTGCCAGCAGCCAAACGCTAGCAGAACAAGAGACCCAGTACTTC	CASSQTLAEQETQYF
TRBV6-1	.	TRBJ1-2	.	TGTGCCAGCCCTGGGGACAACCGAAACTATGGCTACACCTTC	CASPGDNRNYGYTF